This T cell receptor (beta chain) was found in a study of blood T cell repertoires in COVID-19. CDR3 length equals 14 residues. V gave up 7 bases and J gave up 0 bases, with 7 bases separating them. The germline gives CDR1 SGHAT, CDR2 FQNNGV. The table came from immunoSEQ multiplex PCR; TCRdb's copy has only in-frame clones and leaves some out. The sample includes more than 150,000 clones, more than 65% seen only once; the top ten take approximately 15%. The sequencing input was peripheral blood. This TCR came from a woman aged 80 or over with acute or convalescent COVID-19. The gene calls are TRBV11-2 and TRBJ2-6; the D is unclear. CDR3 protein: CASMTVSGANVLTF. DNA for the CDR3: TGTGCCAGCATGACTGTCTCTGGGGCCAACGTCCTGACTTTC.